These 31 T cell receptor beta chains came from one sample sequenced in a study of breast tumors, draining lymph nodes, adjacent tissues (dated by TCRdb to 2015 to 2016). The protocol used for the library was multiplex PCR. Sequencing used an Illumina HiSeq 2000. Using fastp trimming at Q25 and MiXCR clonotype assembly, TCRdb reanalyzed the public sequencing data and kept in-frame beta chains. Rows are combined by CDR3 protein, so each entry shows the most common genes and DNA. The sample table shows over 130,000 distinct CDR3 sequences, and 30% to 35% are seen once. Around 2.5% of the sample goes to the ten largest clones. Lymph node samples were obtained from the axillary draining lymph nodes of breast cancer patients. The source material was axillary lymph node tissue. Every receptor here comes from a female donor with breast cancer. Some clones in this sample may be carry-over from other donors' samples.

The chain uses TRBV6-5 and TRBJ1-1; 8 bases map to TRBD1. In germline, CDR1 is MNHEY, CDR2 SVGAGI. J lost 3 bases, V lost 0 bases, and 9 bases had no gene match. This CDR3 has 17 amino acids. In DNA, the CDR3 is TGTGCCAGCAGTTACTCACGGCCAGGGGGCGGGGACACTGAAGCTTTCTTT. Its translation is CASSYSRPGGGDTEAFF.

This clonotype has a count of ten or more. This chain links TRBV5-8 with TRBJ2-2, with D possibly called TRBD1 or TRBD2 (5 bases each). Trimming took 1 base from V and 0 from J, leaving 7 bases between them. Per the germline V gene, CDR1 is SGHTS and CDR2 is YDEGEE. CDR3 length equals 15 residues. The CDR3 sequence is CASSLWDANTGELFF. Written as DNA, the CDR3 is TGTGCCAGCAGCTTGTGGGACGCGAACACCGGGGAGCTGTTTTTT.

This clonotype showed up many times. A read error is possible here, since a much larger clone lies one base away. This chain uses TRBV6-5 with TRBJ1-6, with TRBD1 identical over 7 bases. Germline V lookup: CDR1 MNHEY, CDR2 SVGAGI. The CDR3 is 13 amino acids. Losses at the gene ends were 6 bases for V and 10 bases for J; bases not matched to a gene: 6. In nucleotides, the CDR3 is TGTGCCAGCAGACACAGGGGACGATCACCCCTCCACTTT. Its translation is CASRHRGRSPLHF.

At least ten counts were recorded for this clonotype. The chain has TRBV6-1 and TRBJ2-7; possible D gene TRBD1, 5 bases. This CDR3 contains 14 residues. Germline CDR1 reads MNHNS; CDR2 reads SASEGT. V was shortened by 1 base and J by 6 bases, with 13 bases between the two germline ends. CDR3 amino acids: CASSEGGGTPEQYV. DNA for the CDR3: TGTGCCAGCAGTGAAGGGGGCGGTACCCCCGAGCAGTACGTC.

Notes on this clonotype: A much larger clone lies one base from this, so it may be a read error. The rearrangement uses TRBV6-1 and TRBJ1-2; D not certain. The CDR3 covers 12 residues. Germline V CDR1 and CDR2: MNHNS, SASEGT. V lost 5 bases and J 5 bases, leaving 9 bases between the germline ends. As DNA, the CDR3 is TGTGCCAGCAGTCAAAACGGATATGGCTACACCTTC. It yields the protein CASSQNGYGYTF.

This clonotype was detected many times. The CDR3 protein is CASSGRVVRTGGEQYF. CDR3 coding DNA: TGTGCCAGCAGTGGCCGCGTGGTTAGGACAGGGGGCGAGCAGTACTTC. The V and J genes are TRBV6-1 and TRBJ2-7; 10 positions agree with TRBD1. Germline CDR1 reads MNHNS; CDR2 reads SASEGT. The length of the CDR3 is 16 residues. Trimming took 4 bases from V and 6 from J; bases not matched to a gene: 12.

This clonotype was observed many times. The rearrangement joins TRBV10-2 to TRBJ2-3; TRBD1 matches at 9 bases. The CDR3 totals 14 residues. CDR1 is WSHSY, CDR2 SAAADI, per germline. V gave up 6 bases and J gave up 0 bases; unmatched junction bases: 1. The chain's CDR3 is CASRQGASTDTQYF. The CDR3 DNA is TGCGCCAGCAGACAGGGGGCTAGCACAGATACGCAGTATTTT.

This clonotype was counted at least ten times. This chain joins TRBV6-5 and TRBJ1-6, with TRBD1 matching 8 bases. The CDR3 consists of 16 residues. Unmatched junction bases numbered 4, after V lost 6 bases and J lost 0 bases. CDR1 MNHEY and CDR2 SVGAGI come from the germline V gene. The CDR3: CASSLDRVSYNSPLHF. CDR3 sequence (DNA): TGTGCCAGCAGCCTGGACAGGGTCTCCTATAATTCACCCCTCCACTTT.

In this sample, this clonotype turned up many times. In DNA, the CDR3 is TGTGCCAGTAGTATAGAACCAGAGACCCAGTACTTC. It encodes CASSIEPETQYF. The rearrangement links TRBV19 to TRBJ2-5, with D hard to call. The V end lost 0 bases, the J end lost 4 bases, and 3 bases lay between the germline ends. Germline V lookup: CDR1 LNHDA, CDR2 SQIVND (reference sequence). This CDR3 spans 12 amino acids.

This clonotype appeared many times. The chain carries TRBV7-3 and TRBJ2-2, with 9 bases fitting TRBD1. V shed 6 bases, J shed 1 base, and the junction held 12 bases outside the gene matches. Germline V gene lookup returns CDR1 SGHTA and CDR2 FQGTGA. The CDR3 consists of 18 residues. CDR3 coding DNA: TGTGCCAGCAGACTAGATACCGGGACAGGGCGGAACACCGGGGAGCTGTTTTTT. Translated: CASRLDTGTGRNTGELFF.

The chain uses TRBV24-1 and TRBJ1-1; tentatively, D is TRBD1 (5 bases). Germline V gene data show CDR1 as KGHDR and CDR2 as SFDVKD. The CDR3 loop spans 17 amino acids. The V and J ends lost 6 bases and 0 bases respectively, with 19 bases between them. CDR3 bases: TGTGCCACCAGTTTACACAGGCCCGGCGAATTGAACACTGAAGCTTTCTTT. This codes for CATSLHRPGELNTEAFF.

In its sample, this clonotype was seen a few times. DNA for the CDR3: TGCAGTGCTAGAAAGACGGAAGATAATTCACCCCTCCACTTT. This codes for CSARKTEDNSPLHF. This sequence joins TRBV20-1 and TRBJ1-6, with unresolved D. Germline V gives CDR1 DFQATT, CDR2 SNEGSKA (reference sequence). The CDR3 is made up of 14 amino acids. V lost 2 bases to trimming and J lost 5 bases, with 10 bases between them.

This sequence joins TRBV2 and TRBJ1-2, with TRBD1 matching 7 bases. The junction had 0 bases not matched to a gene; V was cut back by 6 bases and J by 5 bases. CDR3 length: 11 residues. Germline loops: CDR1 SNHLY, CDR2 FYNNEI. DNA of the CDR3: TGTGCCAGCAGGACAGGGTATGGCTACACCTTC. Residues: CASRTGYGYTF.

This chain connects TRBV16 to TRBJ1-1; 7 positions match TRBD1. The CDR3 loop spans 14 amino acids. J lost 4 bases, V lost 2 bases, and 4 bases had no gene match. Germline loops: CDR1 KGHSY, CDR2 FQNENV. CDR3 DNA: TGTGCCAGCAGCCAACGGACAGGATTCACTGAAGCTTTCTTT. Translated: CASSQRTGFTEAFF.

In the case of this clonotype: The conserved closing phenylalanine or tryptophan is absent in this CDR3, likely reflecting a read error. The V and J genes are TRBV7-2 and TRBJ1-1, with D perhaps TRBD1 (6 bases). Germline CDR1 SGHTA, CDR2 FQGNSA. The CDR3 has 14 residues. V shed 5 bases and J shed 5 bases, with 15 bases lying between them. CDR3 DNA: TGTGCCAGCAGCCTCCGGGACATCTATACTGAAGCTTTCCTT. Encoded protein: CASSLRDIYTEAFL.

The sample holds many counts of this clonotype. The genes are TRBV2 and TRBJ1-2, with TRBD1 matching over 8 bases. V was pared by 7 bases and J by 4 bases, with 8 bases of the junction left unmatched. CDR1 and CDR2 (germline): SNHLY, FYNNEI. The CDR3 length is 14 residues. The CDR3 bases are TGTGCCAGCACAATCGGACAGGGTGCCTATGGCTACACCTTC. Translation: CASTIGQGAYGYTF.

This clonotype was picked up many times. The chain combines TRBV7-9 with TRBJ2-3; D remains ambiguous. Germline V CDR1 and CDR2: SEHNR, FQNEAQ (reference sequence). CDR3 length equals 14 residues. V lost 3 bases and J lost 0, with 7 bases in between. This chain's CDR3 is CASSFEASTDTQYF. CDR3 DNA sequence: TGTGCCAGCAGCTTTGAAGCTAGCACAGATACGCAGTATTTT.

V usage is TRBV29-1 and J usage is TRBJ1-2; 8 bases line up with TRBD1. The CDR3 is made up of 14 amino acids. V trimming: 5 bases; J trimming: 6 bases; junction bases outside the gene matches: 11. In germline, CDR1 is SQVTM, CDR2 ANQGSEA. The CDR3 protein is CSVSPGGTGDGYTF. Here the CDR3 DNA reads TGCAGCGTTAGCCCTGGAGGGACAGGCGATGGCTACACCTTC.

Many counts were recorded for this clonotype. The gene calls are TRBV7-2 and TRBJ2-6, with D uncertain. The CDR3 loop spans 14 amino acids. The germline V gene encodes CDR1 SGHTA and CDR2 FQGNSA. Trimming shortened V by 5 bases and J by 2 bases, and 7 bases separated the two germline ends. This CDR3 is CASSPDAGANVLTF. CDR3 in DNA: TGTGCCAGCAGCCCGGACGCTGGGGCCAACGTCCTGACTTTC.

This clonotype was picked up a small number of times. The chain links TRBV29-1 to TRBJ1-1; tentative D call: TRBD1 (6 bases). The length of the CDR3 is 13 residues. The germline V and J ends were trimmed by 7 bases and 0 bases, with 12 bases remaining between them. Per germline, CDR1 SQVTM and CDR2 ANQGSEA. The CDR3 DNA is TGCAGCGGAACCAGGGGCATGAACACTGAAGCTTTCTTT. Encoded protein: CSGTRGMNTEAFF.

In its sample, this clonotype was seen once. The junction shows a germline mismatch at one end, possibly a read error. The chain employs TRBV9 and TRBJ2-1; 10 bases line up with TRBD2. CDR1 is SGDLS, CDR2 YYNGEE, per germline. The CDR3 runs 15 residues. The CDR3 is CASSAGLAETYEPFF. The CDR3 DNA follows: TGTGCCAGCAGTGCAGGACTAGCGGAAACCTACGAGCCGTTCTTC.

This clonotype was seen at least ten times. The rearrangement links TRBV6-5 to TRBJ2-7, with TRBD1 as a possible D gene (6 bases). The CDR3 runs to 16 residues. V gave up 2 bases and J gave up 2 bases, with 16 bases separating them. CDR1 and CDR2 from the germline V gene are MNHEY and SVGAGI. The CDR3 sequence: CASSYSVPPGAYEQYV. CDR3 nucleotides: TGTGCCAGCAGTTACAGTGTCCCACCAGGGGCCTACGAGCAGTACGTC.

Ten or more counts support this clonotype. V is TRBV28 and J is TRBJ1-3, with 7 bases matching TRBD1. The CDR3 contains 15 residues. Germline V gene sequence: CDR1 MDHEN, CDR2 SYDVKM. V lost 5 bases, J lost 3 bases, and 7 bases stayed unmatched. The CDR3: CASSRGQGGGNTIYF. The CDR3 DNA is TGTGCCAGCAGTCGCGGGCAGGGGGGTGGAAACACCATATATTTT.

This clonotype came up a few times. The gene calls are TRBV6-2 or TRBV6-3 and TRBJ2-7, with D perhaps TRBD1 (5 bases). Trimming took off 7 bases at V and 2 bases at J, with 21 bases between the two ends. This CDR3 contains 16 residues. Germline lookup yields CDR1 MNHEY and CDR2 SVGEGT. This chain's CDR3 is CASNSTPPGPAYEQYV. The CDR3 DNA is TGTGCCAGCAATTCAACGCCCCCAGGGCCCGCCTACGAGCAGTACGTC.

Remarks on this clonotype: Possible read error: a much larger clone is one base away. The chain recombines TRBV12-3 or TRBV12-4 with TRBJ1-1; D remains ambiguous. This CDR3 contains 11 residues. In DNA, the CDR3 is TGTGGCAGCTCAGTGAACACTGAAGCTTTCTTT. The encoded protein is CGSSVNTEAFF.

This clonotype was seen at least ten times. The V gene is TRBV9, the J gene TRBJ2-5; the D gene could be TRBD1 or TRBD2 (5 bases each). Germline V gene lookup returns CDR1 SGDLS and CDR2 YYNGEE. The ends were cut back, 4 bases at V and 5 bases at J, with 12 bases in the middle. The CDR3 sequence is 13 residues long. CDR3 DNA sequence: TGTGCCAGCAGCTTCGAGGGGACGGAGACCCAGTACTTC. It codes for CASSFEGTETQYF.

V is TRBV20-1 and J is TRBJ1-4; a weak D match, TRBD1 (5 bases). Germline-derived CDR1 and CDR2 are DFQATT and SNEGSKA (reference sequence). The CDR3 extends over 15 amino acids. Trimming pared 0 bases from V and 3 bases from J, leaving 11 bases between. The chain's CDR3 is CSARDWGDANEKLFF. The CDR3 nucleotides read TGCAGTGCTAGAGATTGGGGGGATGCTAATGAAAAACTGTTTTTT.

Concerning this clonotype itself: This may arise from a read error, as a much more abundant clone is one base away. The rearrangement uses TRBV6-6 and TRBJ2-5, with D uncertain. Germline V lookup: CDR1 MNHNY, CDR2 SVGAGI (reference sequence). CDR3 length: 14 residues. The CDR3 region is CACSYGSAKETQYF. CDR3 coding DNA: TGTGCCTGCAGCTACGGATCAGCTAAGGAGACCCAGTACTTC.

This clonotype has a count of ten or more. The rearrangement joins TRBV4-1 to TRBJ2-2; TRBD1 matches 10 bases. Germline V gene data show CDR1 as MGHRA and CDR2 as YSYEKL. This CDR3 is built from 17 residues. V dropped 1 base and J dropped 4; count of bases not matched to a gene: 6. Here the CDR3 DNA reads TGCGCCAGCAGCCAAGGTTGGACAGGGGGTCGCACCGGGGAGCTGTTTTTT. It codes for CASSQGWTGGRTGELFF.

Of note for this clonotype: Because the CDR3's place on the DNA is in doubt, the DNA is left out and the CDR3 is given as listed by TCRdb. CDR3 protein: CASSLSVGYEQYFGPGNQPQHF. V usage is TRBV7-6 and J usage is TRBJ1-5. The CDR3 sequence runs 22 residues, both termini included. Germline V gene sequence: CDR1 SGHVS, CDR2 FNYEAQ.

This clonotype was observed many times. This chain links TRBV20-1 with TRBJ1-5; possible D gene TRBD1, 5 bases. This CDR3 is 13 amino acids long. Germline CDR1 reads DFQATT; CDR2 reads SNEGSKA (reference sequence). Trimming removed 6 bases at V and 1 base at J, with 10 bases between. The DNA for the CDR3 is TGCAGTGCGAGGGGCTTGAGCAATCAGCCCCAGCATTTT. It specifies CSARGLSNQPQHF.